The 26 T cell receptor beta chains listed next were all sequenced from one sample in a study of cytomegalovirus exposure and HLA in healthy donors. PCR employed 60 Vbeta and 13 Jbeta primers. Clones were read by immunoSEQ multiplex PCR, and TCRdb kept only the in-frame ones, dropping some. Here the sample spans more than 120,000 clones, roughly 80% being singletons. Sequencing was done on a sample of PBMCs. The receptors derive from a young woman in good health and CMV-seronegative.

CDR3 region: CASSLAAGRVTGELFF. Here the CDR3 DNA reads TGTGCCAGCAGCTTGGCGGCAGGGAGGGTCACCGGGGAGCTGTTTTTT. The chain employs TRBV5-4 and TRBJ2-2; 7 bases fit TRBD2. With 0 bases clipped from V and 4 bases from J, the junction kept 6 bases outside the gene matches. Germline values: CDR1 SGHNT, CDR2 YYREEE (reference sequence). CDR3 length: 16 residues.

The chain employs TRBV6-1 and TRBJ1-1, with 8 bases lining up with TRBD1. The CDR3 totals 13 residues. The ends lost 4 bases at V and 4 bases at J; junction bases unmatched: 2. The germline V gene has CDR1 MNHNS and CDR2 SASEGT. This chain's CDR3 is CASSATGGTEAFF. The DNA of the CDR3 is TGTGCCAGCAGTGCCACAGGGGGCACTGAAGCTTTCTTT.

This chain uses TRBV9 with TRBJ1-6; 9 bases line up with TRBD1. This CDR3 region has 14 residues. Germline V CDR1 and CDR2: SGDLS, YYNGEE. Losses at the gene ends were 7 bases for V and 10 bases for J; bases not matched to a gene: 9. Here the CDR3 reads CASLPRDRDSPLHF. The CDR3 bases are TGTGCCAGCCTCCCCCGGGACAGGGACTCACCCCTCCACTTT.

This chain links TRBV10-3 with TRBJ1-3; maybe TRBD1 (6 bases). CDR1 is ENHRY and CDR2 is SYGVKD in the germline V gene. The CDR3 covers 15 residues. Trimming pared 3 bases from V and 11 bases from J, leaving 20 bases between. CDR3: CAISDLDSTDPPIYF. CDR3 DNA sequence: TGTGCCATCAGTGATTTGGACAGTACTGACCCTCCCATATATTTT.

This clone was seen only once. The J gene is TRBJ1-2, the V gene TRBV18; D remains ambiguous. The CDR3 loop spans 15 amino acids. With 0 bases removed from V and 2 bases from J, the gap between germline ends came to 10 bases. Germline CDR1 and CDR2: KGHSH and LQKENI. CDR3 sequence (DNA): TGTGCCAGCTCACCACCTCTTACAGCCAACTATGGCTACACCTTC. Amino acid sequence: CASSPPLTANYGYTF. The variable domain in full, completed from reference TRBV18 and TRBJ1-2, reads NAGVMQNPRHLVRRRGQEARLRCSPMKGHSHVYWYRQLPEEGLKFMVYLQKENIIDESGMPKERFSAEFPKEGPSILRIQQVVRGDSAAYFCASSPPLTANYGYTFGSGTRLTVV.

This chain links TRBV28 with TRBJ2-7; possibly TRBD2 for D (6 bases). Germline V gives CDR1 MDHEN, CDR2 SYDVKM. This CDR3 comprises 17 residues. Trimming removed 1 base from V and 1 base from J, with 17 bases in between. The CDR3 protein is CASSLSGMRTKSYEQYF. The DNA for the CDR3 is TGTGCCAGCAGTTTATCCGGTATGAGGACTAAGTCCTACGAGCAGTACTTC.

J is TRBJ1-1 and V is TRBV19, with D possibly TRBD1 on 5 matching bases. The CDR3 loop spans 13 amino acids. Germline CDR1 reads LNHDA; CDR2 reads SQIVND (reference sequence). The V end was cut by 3 bases, the J end by 3 bases, with 8 bases between. The CDR3: CASSMTVDTEAFF. As DNA, the CDR3 is TGTGCCAGTAGTATGACAGTGGACACTGAAGCTTTCTTT. The entire variable domain, with the rest obtained from reference TRBV19 and TRBJ1-1, is as follows: DGGITQSPKYLFRKEGQNVTLSCEQNLNHDAMYWYRQDPGQGLRLIYYSQIVNDFQKGDIAEGYSVSREKKESFPLTVTSAQKNPTAFYLCASSMTVDTEAFFGQGTRLTVV.

This clone was picked up one time. The chain uses TRBV21-1 and TRBJ2-7; TRBD2, the table's D call, lacks a check against the DNA. TRBV21-1 is recorded as a pseudogene. The CDR3 length is 15 residues. The CDR3 here is CATPVAGLASSWQYF. The CDR3 DNA reads as TGTGCCACTCCCGTTGCTGGGCTAGCGAGTTCGTGGCAGTACTTC.

This chain uses TRBV27 with TRBJ2-7, with D maybe TRBD2 (5 bases). From germline, CDR1 is MNHEY and CDR2 SMNVEV (reference sequence). The V end lost 0 bases, the J end lost 3 bases, and 12 bases lay between the germline ends. The CDR3 is 15 amino acids. The CDR3 bases are TGTGCCAGCAGTTTATCGAGGGTCGCACTCTACGAGCAGTACTTC. It translates to CASSLSRVALYEQYF.

The rearrangement joins TRBV28 to TRBJ1-5; D is possibly TRBD1 (5 bases). Germline assignment: CDR1 MDHEN and CDR2 SYDVKM. Trimming shortened V by 2 bases and J by 5 bases, and 19 bases separated the two germline ends. The CDR3 spans 17 residues. The CDR3 sequence is CASSLGGEPTRDQPQHF. DNA of the CDR3: TGTGCCAGCAGTTTAGGGGGGGAGCCTACCAGGGATCAGCCCCAGCATTTT.

The CDR3 region is CAWSVLDSHNEKLFF. Written as DNA, the CDR3 is TGTGCCTGGAGTGTTCTCGACAGCCATAATGAAAAACTGTTTTTT. This chain joins TRBV30 and TRBJ1-4, with D possibly being TRBD1 (5 bases). The CDR3 sequence is 15 residues long. CDR1 GTSNPN and CDR2 SVGIG come from the germline V gene (reference sequence). V dropped 0 bases and J dropped 4 bases, with 12 bases sitting between them.

The gene calls are TRBV11-2 and TRBJ1-1, with 8 bases that match TRBD1. V dropped 3 bases and J dropped 2; count of bases not matched to a gene: 2. Germline V gene lookup returns CDR1 SGHAT and CDR2 FQNNGV. The CDR3 spans 14 residues. In DNA, the CDR3 is TGTGCCAGCAGCTTCGGACAGGGAAACACTGAAGCTTTCTTT. It translates to CASSFGQGNTEAFF. Together with reference TRBV11-2 and TRBJ1-1, the CDR3 gives the full variable domain: EAGVAQSPRYKIIEKRQSVAFWCNPISGHATLYWYQQILGQGPKLLIQFQNNGVVDDSQLPKDRFSAERLKGVDSTLKIQPAKLEDSAVYLCASSFGQGNTEAFFGQGTRLTVV.

This rearrangement joins TRBV11-3 to TRBJ2-1, with 15 bases identical to TRBD2. Germline CDR1 is SGHNT and CDR2 is YENEEA. V shed 3 bases, J shed 4 bases, and the junction held 7 bases outside the gene matches. CDR3 size: 18 residues. CDR3 sequence reads: CASSFRTSGGAGYNEQFF. CDR3 nucleotides: TGTGCCAGCAGCTTTAGGACTAGCGGGGGGGCAGGGTACAATGAGCAGTTCTTC.

The CDR3 region has the DNA TGTGCCAGCAGCCCGGACTACCACCACAATGAGCAGTTCTTC. Its protein product is CASSPDYHHNEQFF. The V call is TRBV7-3, the J call TRBJ2-1, with a possible D match to TRBD2 (6 bases). V lost 5 bases, J lost 5 bases, and 13 bases lay in between. The germline gives CDR1 SGHTA, CDR2 FQGTGA. The CDR3 is made up of 14 amino acids.

The chain couples TRBV19 to TRBJ2-2; TRBD2 matches 9 bases. The length of the CDR3 is 16 residues. V shed 4 bases and J 7 bases; nucleotides not matched to a gene: 10. Germline CDR1 and CDR2: LNHDA and SQIVND (reference sequence). CDR3 protein: CASSTVAGAVVGELFF. CDR3 nucleotides: TGTGCCAGTAGTACCGTAGCGGGAGCGGTCGTCGGGGAGCTGTTTTTT.

The chain links TRBV27 to TRBJ1-5; 8 positions match TRBD1. The germline CDR1 and CDR2 sequences are MNHEY and SMNVEV (reference sequence). V dropped 5 bases and J dropped 7; count of bases not matched to a gene: 10. There are 15 residues in the CDR3. The chain's CDR3 is CASSPIQGAGQPQHF. CDR3 DNA: TGTGCCAGCAGTCCGATCCAGGGGGCTGGGCAGCCCCAGCATTTT.

The chain joins TRBV9 to TRBJ1-1, with a possible D match to TRBD1 (5 bases). Trimming left V 3 bases short and J 4 bases short, with 13 bases between. The length of the CDR3 is 14 residues. Germline values: CDR1 SGDLS, CDR2 YYNGEE. The DNA for the CDR3 is TGTGCCAGCAGCGCAACGGGGGGTGTCACTGAAGCTTTCTTT. Its protein product is CASSATGGVTEAFF.

CDR3 loop: CASSFKGLALTDTQYF. The CDR3 DNA reads as TGTGCCAGCAGCTTTAAGGGACTAGCGCTAACAGATACGCAGTATTTT. The V call is TRBV5-4, the J call TRBJ2-3, with TRBD2 matching 10 bases. The CDR3 contains 16 residues. Per the germline V gene, CDR1 is SGHNT and CDR2 is YYREEE (reference sequence). The V segment lost 2 bases and the J segment 3 bases; nucleotides outside the gene matches: 6.

The rearrangement links TRBV5-8 to TRBJ1-2; 7 bases are a match to TRBD1. CDR3 length: 12 amino acids. Germline V gene sequence: CDR1 SGHTS, CDR2 YDEGEE. V lost 5 bases to trimming and J lost 4 bases; unmatched junction nucleotides: 2. As DNA, the CDR3 is TGTGCCAGCAGGTCAGGGGGCTATGGCTACACCTTC. Amino acid sequence: CASRSGGYGYTF.

In its sample, this clone was seen once. V gene TRBV5-4 combines with J gene TRBJ1-6; 10 nucleotides line up with TRBD1. The CDR3 totals 17 residues. After removal of 3 bases from V and 1 base from J, the junction contained 4 bases not matched to a gene. The germline CDR1 and CDR2 sequences are SGHNT and YYREEE (reference sequence). This CDR3 reads CASSSGTGDSYNSPLHF. For the CDR3, the DNA is TGTGCCAGCAGCTCCGGGACAGGGGATTCCTATAATTCACCCCTCCACTTT.

This clone came up a few times. The rearrangement joins TRBV4-1 to TRBJ2-7; possible D gene TRBD2, 5 bases. In germline, CDR1 is MGHRA, CDR2 YSYEKL. The CDR3 length is 13 residues. Trimming took off 4 bases at V and 3 bases at J, with 10 bases between the two ends. CDR3 sequence reads: CASSLERGYEQYF. The DNA of the CDR3 is TGCGCCAGCAGCCTCGAACGGGGCTACGAGCAGTACTTC.

The rearrangement links TRBV7-9 to TRBJ1-3; D is ambiguous. Germline assignment: CDR1 SEHNR and CDR2 FQNEAQ (reference sequence). This CDR3 spans 13 amino acids. Between the trimmed V and J ends, which lost 1 base and 4 bases, there was a span of 5 bases. The CDR3 loop reads CASSLVRGNTIYF. CDR3 nucleotide sequence: TGTGCCAGCAGCTTAGTCAGGGGAAACACCATATATTTT.

In its sample, this clone was seen a few times. The rearrangement links TRBV11-2 to TRBJ1-5, with TRBD1 matching over 8 bases. CDR1 and CDR2 from the germline V gene are SGHAT and FQNNGV. This CDR3 contains 15 residues. Trimming removed 1 base from V and 6 bases from J; junction bases left unmatched: 5. As DNA, the CDR3 is TGTGCCAGCAGCTTAGTCGGACAGGGAAGTCAGCCCCAGCATTTT. Translating it yields CASSLVGQGSQPQHF.

This chain connects TRBV19 to TRBJ2-1; 10 nucleotides match TRBD1. Germline CDR1 and CDR2: LNHDA and SQIVND (reference sequence). The CDR3 extends over 15 amino acids. The junction had 8 bases not matched to a gene; V was cut back by 3 bases and J by 9 bases. DNA for the CDR3: TGTGCCAGTAGTATCGGGGGGACAGGGGTCGTTGAGCAGTTCTTC. Its protein product is CASSIGGTGVVEQFF.

This clone appeared a few times. The chain combines TRBV5-5 with TRBJ1-5; D is ambiguous. CDR3 length: 14 residues. Trimming left V 4 bases short and J 7 bases short, with 15 bases between. Germline CDR1 SGHKS, CDR2 YYEKEE (reference sequence). CDR3 sequence: CASSNQGSEQPQHF. As DNA, the CDR3 is TGTGCCAGCAGCAATCAAGGGAGTGAGCAGCCCCAGCATTTT. Together with reference TRBV5-5 and TRBJ1-5, the CDR3 gives the full variable domain: DAGVTQSPTHLIKTRGQQVTLRCSPISGHKSVSWYQQVLGQGPQFIFQYYEKEERGRGNFPDRFSARQFPNYSSELNVNALLLGDSALYLCASSNQGSEQPQHFGDGTRLSIL.

The chain joins TRBV10-1 to TRBJ2-3; 7 bases are a match to TRBD2. CDR3 length: 16 amino acids. Looked up from germline, CDR1 is WNHNN and CDR2 is SYGVQD (reference sequence). V shed 6 bases, J shed 3 bases, and the junction held 12 bases outside the gene matches. CDR3 residues: CASSSVAGEGTDTQYF. The CDR3, as DNA: TGCGCCAGCAGCTCTGTAGCGGGCGAGGGGACAGATACGCAGTATTTT.